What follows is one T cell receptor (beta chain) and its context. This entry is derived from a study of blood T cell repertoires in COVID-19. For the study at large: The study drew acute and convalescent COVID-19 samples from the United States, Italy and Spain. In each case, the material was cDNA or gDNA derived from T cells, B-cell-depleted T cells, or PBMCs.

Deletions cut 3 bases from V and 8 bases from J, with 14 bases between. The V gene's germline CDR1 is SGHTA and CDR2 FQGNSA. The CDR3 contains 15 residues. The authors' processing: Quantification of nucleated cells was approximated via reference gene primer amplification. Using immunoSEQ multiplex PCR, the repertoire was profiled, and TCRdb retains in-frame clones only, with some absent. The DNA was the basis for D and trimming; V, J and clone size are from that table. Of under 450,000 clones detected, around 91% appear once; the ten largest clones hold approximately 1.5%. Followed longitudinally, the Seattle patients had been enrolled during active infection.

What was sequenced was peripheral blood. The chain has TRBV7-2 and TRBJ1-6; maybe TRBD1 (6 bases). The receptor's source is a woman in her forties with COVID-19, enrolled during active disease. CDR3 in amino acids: CASSFNSAGDSPLHF. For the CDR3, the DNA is TGTGCCAGCAGCTTTAATTCGGCAGGGGATTCACCCCTCCACTTT.